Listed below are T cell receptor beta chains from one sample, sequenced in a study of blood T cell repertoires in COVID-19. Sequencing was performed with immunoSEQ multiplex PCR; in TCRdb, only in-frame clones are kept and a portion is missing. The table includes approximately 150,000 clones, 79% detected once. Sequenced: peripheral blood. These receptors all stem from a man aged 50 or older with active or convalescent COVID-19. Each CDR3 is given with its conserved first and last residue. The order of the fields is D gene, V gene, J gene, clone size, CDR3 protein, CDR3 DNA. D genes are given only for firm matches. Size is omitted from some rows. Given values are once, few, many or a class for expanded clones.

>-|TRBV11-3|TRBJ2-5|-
CASSLGLSEATQYF
TGTGCCAGCAGCTTGGGGCTCAGCGAGGCGACCCAGTACTTC
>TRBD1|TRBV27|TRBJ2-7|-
CASSFSGTVSYEQYF
TGTGCCAGCAGTTTCTCGGGGACAGTCTCCTACGAGCAGTACTTC
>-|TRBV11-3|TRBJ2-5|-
CASSPRRRETQYF
TGTGCCAGCAGCCCGAGAAGGCGGGAGACCCAGTACTTC
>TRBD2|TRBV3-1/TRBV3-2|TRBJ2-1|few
CASSQGLAGFYNEQFF
TGTGCCAGCAGCCAAGGCCTAGCGGGATTCTACAATGAGCAGTTCTTC
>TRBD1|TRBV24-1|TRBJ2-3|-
CATSDRQGGTDTQYF
TGTGCCACCAGTGATCGACAGGGGGGCACAGATACGCAGTATTTT
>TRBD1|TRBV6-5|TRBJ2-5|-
CASGRRDSPQETQYF
TGTGCCAGCGGTCGTCGGGACAGTCCTCAAGAGACCCAGTACTTC
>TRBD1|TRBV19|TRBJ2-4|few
CASSPPGQGVIQYF
TGTGCCAGTAGTCCTCCGGGACAGGGGGTCATTCAGTACTTC
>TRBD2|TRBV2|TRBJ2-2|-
CASSRYSGLAATNTGELFF
TGTGCCAGCAGTCGCTATTCGGGACTAGCGGCGACGAACACCGGGGAGCTGTTTTTT
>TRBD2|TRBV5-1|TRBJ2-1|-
CASSLSLSGSYYNEQFF
TGCGCCAGCAGCTTGAGTCTTAGCGGGAGTTACTACAATGAGCAGTTCTTC
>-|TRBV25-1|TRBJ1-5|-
CASSEAAGNYGQPQHF
TGTGCCAGCAGTGAGGCGGCAGGGAATTATGGTCAGCCCCAGCATTTT
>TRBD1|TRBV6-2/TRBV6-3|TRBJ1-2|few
CASSRSGQGAIMSGYTF
TGTGCCAGCAGCCGCTCTGGACAGGGGGCGATCATGAGTGGCTACACCTTC
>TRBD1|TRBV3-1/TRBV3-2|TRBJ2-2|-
CASSQRRQGADTGELFF
TGTGCCAGCAGCCAACGGCGACAGGGGGCGGACACCGGGGAGCTGTTTTTT
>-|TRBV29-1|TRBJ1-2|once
CSVLYQQSGYTF
TGCAGCGTTTTATACCAACAAAGTGGCTACACCTTC